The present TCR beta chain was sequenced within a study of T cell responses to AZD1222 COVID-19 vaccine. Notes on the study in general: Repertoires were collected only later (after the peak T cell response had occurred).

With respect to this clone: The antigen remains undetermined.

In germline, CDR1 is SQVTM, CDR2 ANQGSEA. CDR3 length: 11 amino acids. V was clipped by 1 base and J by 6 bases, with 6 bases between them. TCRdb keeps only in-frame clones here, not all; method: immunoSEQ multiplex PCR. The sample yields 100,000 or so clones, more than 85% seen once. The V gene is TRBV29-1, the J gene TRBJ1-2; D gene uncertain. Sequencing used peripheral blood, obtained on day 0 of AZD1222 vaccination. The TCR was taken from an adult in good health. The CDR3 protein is CSVEAANGYTF. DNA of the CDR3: TGCAGCGTTGAAGCGGCTAATGGCTACACCTTC.